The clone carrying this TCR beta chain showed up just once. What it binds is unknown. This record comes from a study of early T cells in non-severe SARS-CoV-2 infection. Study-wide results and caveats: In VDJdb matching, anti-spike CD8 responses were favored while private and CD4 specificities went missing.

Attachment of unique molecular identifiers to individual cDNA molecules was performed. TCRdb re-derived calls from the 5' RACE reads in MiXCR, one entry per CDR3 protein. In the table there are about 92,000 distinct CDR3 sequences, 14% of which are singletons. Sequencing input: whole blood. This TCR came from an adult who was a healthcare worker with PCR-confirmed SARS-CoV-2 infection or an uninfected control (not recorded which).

CDR3 amino acids: CASISGGTSSYEQYF. The CDR3 nucleotides are TGTGCCAGCATCTCAGGAGGGACTAGCTCCTACGAGCAGTACTTC. V usage is TRBV28 and J usage is TRBJ2-7, with 8 bases aligning to TRBD2. V trimming: 7 bases; J trimming: 0 bases; junction bases outside the gene matches: 8. The CDR3 covers 15 residues. Germline lookup yields CDR1 MDHEN and CDR2 SYDVKM. The entire variable domain, with the rest obtained from reference TRBV28 and TRBJ2-7, is as follows: DVKVTQSSRYLVKRTGEKVFLECVQDMDHENMFWYRQDPGLGLRLIYFSYDVKMKEKGDIPEGYSVSREKKERFSLILESASTNQTSMYLCASISGGTSSYEQYFGPGTRLTVT.